Shown below are 13 T cell receptor beta chains from a single sample sequenced in a study of neurological immune-mediated disorders. TCRdb reprocessed the 5' RACE reads via MiXCR and lists one record per CDR3 protein. The repertoire consists of some 86,000 distinct CDR3 sequences, with 2.6% occurring once and the leading ten covering 1.1%. The source material was PBMCs. These receptors all stem from a woman aged 25 to 45 with multiple sclerosis.

In this sample, this clonotype turned up a few times. The V call is TRBV19, the J call TRBJ2-1; possible D gene TRBD2, 6 bases. The V gene lost 2 bases and the J gene lost 9 bases, with 14 bases spanning the gap. This CDR3 contains 14 residues. The V gene's germline CDR1 is LNHDA and CDR2 SQIVND (reference sequence). CDR3 residues: CASSIIPGVTEQFF. The CDR3 bases are TGTGCCAGTAGTATAATCCCGGGAGTCACTGAGCAGTTCTTC.

This clonotype was recorded many times. The gene calls are TRBV29-1 and TRBJ2-1; D is ambiguous. The CDR3 extends over 11 amino acids. V shed 3 bases and J shed 3 bases, with 3 bases lying between them. The germline CDR1 and CDR2 sequences are SQVTM and ANQGSEA. CDR3 residues: CSVEFYNEQFF. In DNA form, the CDR3 reads TGCAGCGTTGAGTTCTACAATGAGCAGTTCTTC.

This clonotype showed up just a few times. Its ends do not fully match the called genes, so a read error is possible. This rearrangement joins TRBV7-8 to TRBJ2-1; perhaps TRBD1 as D (6 bases). CDR1 and CDR2 from the germline V gene are SGHVS and FQNEAQ. The CDR3 is 15 residues long. CDR3 loop: CASSLVSGAYNAQFF. The CDR3 DNA reads TGTGCCAGCAGCTTAGTCTCAGGGGCCTACAATGCGCAGTTCTTC.

V gene TRBV20-1 combines with J gene TRBJ2-5; 15 bases align to TRBD2. V gave up 6 bases and J gave up 4 bases; unmatched junction bases: 18. Germline-derived CDR1 and CDR2 are DFQATT and SNEGSKA (reference sequence). The CDR3 is 19 amino acids. CDR3 sequence reads: CSAQGMGLAGGGGLETQYF. Written as DNA, the CDR3 is TGCAGTGCCCAGGGCATGGGACTAGCGGGAGGAGGGGGACTAGAGACCCAGTACTTC.

This clonotype was seen repeatedly, ten times or more. The chain recombines TRBV29-1 with TRBJ1-4; D perhaps matches TRBD1 (6 bases). V shed 7 bases and J shed 6 bases, with 12 bases lying between them. The CDR3 spans 12 residues. Germline V lookup: CDR1 SQVTM, CDR2 ANQGSEA. In DNA form, the CDR3 reads TGCAGCGCCGCCTCAGGGGATGAAAAACTGTTTTTT. Protein: CSAASGDEKLFF.

This clonotype was observed at least ten times. This chain uses TRBV12-3 or TRBV12-4 with TRBJ2-1, with D possibly being TRBD2 (5 bases). V lost 4 bases, J lost 0 bases, and 13 bases lay in between. The CDR3 runs 16 residues. Here the CDR3 DNA reads TGTGCCAGCAGTTCAGGCCAGCGGAACTCCTACAATGAGCAGTTCTTC. Encoded protein: CASSSGQRNSYNEQFF.

At least ten counts were recorded for this clonotype. V gene TRBV3-1 combines with J gene TRBJ2-1, with 11 positions matching TRBD2. V was clipped by 4 bases and J by 4 bases; unmatched bases: 3. This CDR3 region has 15 residues. CDR1 is LGHDT, CDR2 YNNKEL, per germline (reference sequence). The CDR3 nucleotides are TGTGCCAGCAGCCCTATAGCGGGGGGGTACAATGAGCAGTTCTTC. Its protein is CASSPIAGGYNEQFF.

The sample holds many counts of this clonotype. The chain carries TRBV20-1 and TRBJ1-4; 8 positions agree with TRBD1. The junction had 4 bases not matched to a gene; V was cut back by 5 bases and J by 5 bases. Germline CDR1 reads DFQATT; CDR2 reads SNEGSKA (reference sequence). This CDR3 region has 13 residues. The CDR3 DNA is TGCAGTGCTGGTCGGACAGGGAATGAAAAACTGTTTTTT. This gives the protein CSAGRTGNEKLFF.

This clonotype was seen many times. The rearrangement uses TRBV7-2 and TRBJ2-1; D could derive from TRBD1 or TRBD2 (5 bases each). The CDR3 runs to 16 residues. The germline CDR1 and CDR2 sequences are SGHTA and FQGNSA. Trimming took off 2 bases at V and 3 bases at J, with 14 bases between the two ends. In DNA form, the CDR3 reads TGTGCCAGCAGCTTAAGGGGACCAACCCTCTACAATGAGCAGTTCTTC. Translated: CASSLRGPTLYNEQFF.

The table lists this clonotype with many counts. The chain couples TRBV5-1 to TRBJ1-1; 7 positions agree with TRBD1. The CDR3 totals 16 residues. J gave up 5 bases and V 6 bases, and 16 bases lay outside the gene matches. Germline V gene data show CDR1 as SGHRS and CDR2 as YFSETQ. The chain's CDR3 is CASKEAYRGGGTEAFF. CDR3 coding DNA: TGCGCCAGCAAGGAAGCCTACAGGGGCGGGGGGACTGAAGCTTTCTTT. Full variable domain (missing parts from reference TRBV5-1 and TRBJ1-1): KAGVTQTPRYLIKTRGQQVTLSCSPISGHRSVSWYQQTPGQGLQFLFEYFSETQRNKGNFPGRFSGRQFSNSRSEMNVSTLELGDSALYLCASKEAYRGGGTEAFFGQGTRLTVV.

This clonotype was recorded once. A read error may account for a junction end that differs from germline. The chain recombines TRBV12-3 or TRBV12-4 with TRBJ2-3; no reliable D call. The CDR3 has 13 residues. The CDR3 DNA is TGTGCCTGCAGTTTGGACCTAGCAGATACGCAGTATTTT. Its translation is CACSLDLADTQYF.

This clonotype was observed many times. The chain couples TRBV10-3 to TRBJ2-5; D gene uncertain. The CDR3 is 14 residues long. V lost 0 bases to trimming and J lost 5 bases, with 10 bases between them. The V gene's germline CDR1 is ENHRY and CDR2 SYGVKD. As DNA, the CDR3 is TGTGCCATCAGTGAGTCGACGTTGAATGAGACCCAGTACTTC. This gives the protein CAISESTLNETQYF.

This clonotype was counted ten times or more. The gene calls are TRBV19 and TRBJ2-1; the match to TRBD2 covers 7 bases. This CDR3 contains 14 residues. Germline values: CDR1 LNHDA, CDR2 SQIVND (reference sequence). J was trimmed by 5 bases and V by 8 bases; bases with no gene match: 9. The CDR3 DNA reads as TGTGCCAGTGGACCAGCGGGAAGGGACAATGAGCAGTTCTTC. Translation gives CASGPAGRDNEQFF.